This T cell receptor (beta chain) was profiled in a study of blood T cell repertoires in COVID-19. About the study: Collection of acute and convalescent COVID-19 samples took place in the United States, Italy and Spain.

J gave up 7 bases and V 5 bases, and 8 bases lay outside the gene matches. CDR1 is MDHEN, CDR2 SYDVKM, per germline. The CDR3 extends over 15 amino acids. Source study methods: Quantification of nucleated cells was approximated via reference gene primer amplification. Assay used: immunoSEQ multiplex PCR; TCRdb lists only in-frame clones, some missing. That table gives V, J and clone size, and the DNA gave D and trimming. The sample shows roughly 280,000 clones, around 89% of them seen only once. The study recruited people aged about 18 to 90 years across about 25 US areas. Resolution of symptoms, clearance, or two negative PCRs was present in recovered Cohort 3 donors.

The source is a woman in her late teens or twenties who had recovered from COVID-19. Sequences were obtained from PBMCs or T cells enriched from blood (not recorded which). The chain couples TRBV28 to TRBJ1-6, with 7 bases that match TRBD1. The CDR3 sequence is CASSPTGTANSPLHF. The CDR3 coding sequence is TGTGCCAGCAGTCCTACCGGGACAGCAAATTCACCCCTCCACTTT. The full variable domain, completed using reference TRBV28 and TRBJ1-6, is DVKVTQSSRYLVKRTGEKVFLECVQDMDHENMFWYRQDPGLGLRLIYFSYDVKMKEKGDIPEGYSVSREKKERFSLILESASTNQTSMYLCASSPTGTANSPLHFGNGTRLTVT.